The entry below describes one T cell receptor beta chain. Libraries were prepared by immunoSEQ multiplex PCR; TCRdb keeps only in-frame clonotypes and omits some of them. The sample includes 45,000 to 65,000 clones, 94% seen only once; the top ten take around 0.21%. These data come from a study of technical replicates of blood from four donors. Trimming stripped 5 bases from V and 5 bases from J, with 16 bases between. CDR1 is SGHTA and CDR2 is FQGNSA in the germline V gene. There are 14 residues in the CDR3. The chain joins TRBV7-2 to TRBJ2-7, with D maybe TRBD1 (5 bases). Sequencing was done on a sample of T cells isolated from PBMCs. The origin of this receptor is a human donor in good health. In DNA form, the CDR3 reads TGTGCCAGCAGCCTACAGGCCCCCTACGACGAGCAGTACTTC. Translation: CASSLQAPYDEQYF. Full variable domain (missing parts from reference TRBV7-2 and TRBJ2-7): GAGVSQSPSNKVTEKGKDVELRCDPISGHTALYWYRQSLGQGLEFLIYFQGNSAPDKSGLPSDRFSAERTGGSVSTLTIQRTQQEDSAVYLCASSLQAPYDEQYFGPGTRLTVT.